These 23 T cell receptor beta chains share one sample of origin, sequenced in a study of shared clonotypes between healthy human individuals. Profiled with immunoSEQ multiplex PCR; TCRdb holds only in-frame clones, not every one. Counted here are nearly 1 million clones, approximately 80% occurring once; the ten biggest clones make up approximately 1.5%. What was sequenced was memory CD4+ T cells sorted from blood. Subset specified: CD45RA-negative fraction. The receptors shown here come from a man aged 18 to 35 in good health.

This clone was counted between two and nine times. Additional DNA sequences in this sample encode the identical CDR3. The CDR3 here is CAWSAQGRSPLHF. CDR3 bases: TGTGCCTGGAGTGCGCAGGGGCGGTCACCCCTCCACTTT. V and J are TRBV30 and TRBJ1-6, with D possibly being TRBD1 (6 bases). Germline lookup yields CDR1 GTSNPN and CDR2 SVGIG (reference sequence). The V and J ends lost 1 base and 10 bases respectively, with 11 bases between them. There are 13 residues in the CDR3.

V usage is TRBV5-6 and J usage is TRBJ1-1, with 9 bases aligning to TRBD1. Germline lookup yields CDR1 SGHDT and CDR2 YYEEEE. Losses at the gene ends were 1 base for V and 1 base for J; bases not matched to a gene: 5. The CDR3 is made up of 16 amino acids. The CDR3 protein is CASSLLQGAGNTEAFF. The DNA for the CDR3 is TGTGCCAGCAGCTTGCTACAGGGGGCCGGGAACACTGAAGCTTTCTTT.

The J gene is TRBJ1-6, the V gene TRBV5-6; 8 bases align to TRBD1. CDR3 length: 15 residues. Germline CDR1 and CDR2: SGHDT and YYEEEE. J lost 3 bases, V lost 4 bases, and 3 bases had no gene match. CDR3 amino acids: CASSTDRDYNSPLHF. The CDR3 nucleotides are TGTGCCAGCAGCACGGACAGGGACTATAATTCACCCCTCCACTTT.

The J gene is TRBJ2-7, the V gene TRBV5-1, with a possible D match to TRBD1 (5 bases). CDR1 is SGHRS, CDR2 YFSETQ, per germline. This CDR3 spans 15 amino acids. The V and J ends lost 1 base and 2 bases respectively, with 13 bases between them. The CDR3 here is CASSLYETAPYEQYF. The CDR3 region has the DNA TGCGCCAGCAGCTTGTATGAGACAGCACCCTACGAGCAGTACTTC.

This clone was seen repeatedly, ten times or more. CDR3 DNA sequence: TGTGCCAGCAGTTCTAGCGGGGCGACGTACACAGATACGCAGTATTTT. Protein sequence: CASSSSGATYTDTQYF. The chain joins TRBV28 to TRBJ2-3, with TRBD2 identical over 9 bases. There are 16 residues in the CDR3. The germline gives CDR1 MDHEN, CDR2 SYDVKM. The V segment lost 4 bases and the J segment 2 bases; nucleotides outside the gene matches: 7.

In its sample, this clone was seen once. This chain joins TRBV10-2 and TRBJ1-2; D possibly corresponds to TRBD1 (6 bases). Germline V gene sequence: CDR1 WSHSY, CDR2 SAAADI. Trimming removed 7 bases at V and 0 bases at J, with 12 bases between. The CDR3 spans 14 residues. CDR3 bases: TGCGCCAGCAACAAACAGGGAGCTAACTATGGCTACACCTTC. Translation: CASNKQGANYGYTF.

The chain has TRBV19 and TRBJ2-3, with a possible D match to TRBD2 (5 bases). The CDR3 is 15 residues long. V was pared by 4 bases and J by 1 base, with 12 bases between. Germline CDR1 is LNHDA and CDR2 is SQIVND (reference sequence). The CDR3 bases are TGTGCCAGTAGTAAACTAGTCCGGCGCACAGATACGCAGTATTTT. Its protein product is CASSKLVRRTDTQYF.

The V gene is TRBV30, the J gene TRBJ2-5; TRBD1 aligns across 8 bases. CDR3 length: 14 residues. Germline values: CDR1 GTSNPN, CDR2 SVGIG (reference sequence). V lost 4 bases, J lost 0 bases, and 4 bases stayed unmatched. The CDR3 DNA reads TGTGCCTGGACCGGGACAGGCTACCAAGAGACCCAGTACTTC. Translating it yields CAWTGTGYQETQYF.

This chain connects TRBV4-2 to TRBJ2-3; possibly TRBD2 for D (6 bases). Deletions cut 6 bases from V and 2 bases from J, with 15 bases between. Germline CDR1 and CDR2: LGHNA and YNFKEQ. The CDR3 totals 15 residues. The CDR3 bases are TGTGCCAGCAGAGAGGCGGGACTCCCCACAGATACGCAGTATTTT. Its protein product is CASREAGLPTDTQYF.

This chain uses TRBV2 with TRBJ2-5; TRBD1 matches 9 bases. The CDR3 has 15 amino acids. V lost 3 bases, J lost 5 bases, and 7 bases stayed unmatched. Germline V gives CDR1 SNHLY, CDR2 FYNNEI. The CDR3: CASSDRTGGRETQYF. The CDR3 DNA reads TGTGCCAGCAGTGACCGTACAGGGGGCAGGGAGACCCAGTACTTC.

V and J are TRBV4-1 and TRBJ2-3; D is tentatively TRBD1 or TRBD2 (5 bases each). With 6 bases removed from V and 4 bases from J, the gap between germline ends came to 17 bases. This CDR3 has 15 amino acids. Germline V gene data show CDR1 as MGHRA and CDR2 as YSYEKL. This chain's CDR3 is CASRLPGGRPDTQYF. The CDR3 DNA follows: TGCGCCAGCAGACTACCTGGGGGTCGACCAGATACGCAGTATTTT.

This chain uses TRBV5-6 with TRBJ2-2; 8 bases are a match to TRBD1. The V gene end was trimmed by 4 bases and the J gene end by 5 bases; junction bases not matched to a gene: 10. Per germline, CDR1 SGHDT and CDR2 YYEEEE. The length of the CDR3 is 16 residues. The CDR3 reads CASSLFGQGKTGELFF. The CDR3 nucleotides read TGTGCCAGCAGCCTTTTCGGACAGGGCAAGACCGGGGAGCTGTTTTTT.

V gene TRBV11-3 combines with J gene TRBJ2-7; D assignment may be TRBD1 or TRBD2 (6 bases each). Germline values: CDR1 SGHNT, CDR2 YENEEA. This CDR3 has 13 residues. V gave up 5 bases and J gave up 2 bases, with 10 bases separating them. CDR3 in amino acids: CASSGGPTYEQYF. In DNA, the CDR3 is TGTGCCAGCAGCGGGGGGCCTACCTACGAGCAGTACTTC.

The chain combines TRBV5-1 with TRBJ2-2; 7 nucleotides line up with TRBD2. The length of the CDR3 is 14 residues. Trimming at V came to 1 base and at J to 4 bases, leaving 1 base not matched to a gene. CDR1 SGHRS and CDR2 YFSETQ come from the germline V gene. The CDR3 DNA is TGCGCCAGCAGCTTGAGGGAGGGCACCGGGGAGCTGTTTTTT. Translation gives CASSLREGTGELFF.

V gene TRBV6-5 combines with J gene TRBJ1-2, with D unresolved. This CDR3 spans 13 amino acids. Germline CDR1 is MNHEY and CDR2 is SVGAGI. Trimming took off 9 bases at V and 8 bases at J, with 19 bases between the two ends. CDR3 in amino acids: CASRAPSFWGYTF. The CDR3 nucleotides read TGTGCCAGTCGGGCGCCAAGCTTCTGGGGCTACACCTTC.

The CDR3 bases are TGCGCCAGCAGCTTTAGCGGGGGGGCTGGAGAGACCCAGTACTTC. Translating it yields CASSFSGGAGETQYF. V usage is TRBV4-1 and J usage is TRBJ2-5; 11 bases align to TRBD2. This CDR3 spans 15 amino acids. The germline CDR1 and CDR2 sequences are MGHRA and YSYEKL. The trim removed 5 bases at V and 4 bases at J, leaving 6 bases unmatched.

The V and J genes are TRBV21-1 and TRBJ1-1. TRBV21-1 corresponds to a pseudogene. The CDR3 totals 17 residues. The CDR3 spells CASTFIPRRTGATEAFF. In DNA form, the CDR3 reads TGTGCCAGCACCTTCATACCCCGCCGAACGGGCGCCACTGAAGCTTTCTTT.

This clone showed up just a few times. V is TRBV30 and J is TRBJ2-5, with D hard to call. CDR3 length: 15 residues. Trimming removed 0 bases from V and 4 bases from J, with 15 bases in between. Germline V lookup: CDR1 GTSNPN, CDR2 SVGIG (reference sequence). CDR3 DNA: TGTGCCTGGAGTGTCCCGGGCTCCTCGGGAGAGACCCAGTACTTC. This encodes CAWSVPGSSGETQYF.

The chain employs TRBV7-2 and TRBJ2-5; a weak D match, TRBD2 (5 bases). Deletions cut 6 bases from V and 2 bases from J, with 10 bases between. This CDR3 spans 13 amino acids. In germline, CDR1 is SGHTA, CDR2 FQGNSA. CDR3 sequence: CASRLGVQETQYF. The DNA for the CDR3 is TGTGCCAGCAGGCTGGGAGTTCAAGAGACCCAGTACTTC.

The chain recombines TRBV28 with TRBJ2-5, with 8 positions matching TRBD1. This CDR3 has 14 amino acids. Germline CDR1 MDHEN, CDR2 SYDVKM. With V trimmed by 5 bases and J by 1 base, 3 bases remained unmatched. In DNA form, the CDR3 reads TGTGCCAGCAGTCCTGGGACAGGCCAAGAGACCCAGTACTTC. Protein: CASSPGTGQETQYF.

The CDR3 is CASSSSGTGGRNEQFF. The CDR3 DNA sequence: TGCGCCAGCAGCTCTTCCGGGACAGGGGGGAGGAATGAGCAGTTCTTC. This chain connects TRBV5-1 to TRBJ2-1, with 11 bases aligning to TRBD1. Germline V lookup: CDR1 SGHRS, CDR2 YFSETQ. With 3 bases clipped from V and 7 bases from J, the junction kept 9 bases outside the gene matches. The CDR3 consists of 16 residues.

This sequence joins TRBV27 and TRBJ2-2; 7 positions match TRBD1. Germline assignment: CDR1 MNHEY and CDR2 SMNVEV (reference sequence). V lost 6 bases, J lost 0 bases, and 4 bases stayed unmatched. This CDR3 is built from 15 residues. CDR3 in DNA: TGTGCCAGCAGACCAGGGGGAACGAACACCGGGGAGCTGTTTTTT. Translated: CASRPGGTNTGELFF.

This clone was detected many times. The rearrangement joins TRBV28 to TRBJ2-5, with 9 positions matching TRBD1. The V gene's germline CDR1 is MDHEN and CDR2 SYDVKM. Trimming removed 8 bases from V and 5 bases from J; junction bases left unmatched: 12. The CDR3 runs to 15 residues. The CDR3: CASAPGQGFGETQYF. CDR3 coding DNA: TGTGCCAGCGCCCCGGGACAGGGATTTGGCGAGACCCAGTACTTC.